These 31 T cell receptor beta chains came from one sample sequenced in a study of shared clonotypes between healthy human individuals. This table comes from immunoSEQ multiplex PCR, and its TCRdb copy is limited to in-frame clones, with some not included. The sample holds 2,100,000 or so clones, approximately 96% seen once. Sequenced input: naive CD4+ T cells sorted from blood. The subset: CD45RA+ positively selected. Every receptor here comes from a man between 18 and 35 years old in good health.

Concerning this clone itself: The sample contains more than one DNA sequence encoding this CDR3. The DNA for the CDR3 is TGTGCCAGCAGTTTGGGGGGTAATAGCAATCAGCCCCAGCATTTT. This sequence encodes CASSLGGNSNQPQHF. This chain links TRBV28 with TRBJ1-5; the D gene is possibly TRBD1 (5 bases). This CDR3 contains 15 residues. Germline-derived CDR1 and CDR2 are MDHEN and SYDVKM. V was trimmed by 3 bases and J by 0 bases, leaving 9 bases between them.

The rearrangement links TRBV2 to TRBJ2-3, with 8 bases fitting TRBD1. CDR3 length equals 15 residues. Germline V lookup: CDR1 SNHLY, CDR2 FYNNEI. V lost 5 bases, J lost 3 bases, and 7 bases stayed unmatched. CDR3 sequence reads: CASSHQGAETDTQYF. The DNA for the CDR3 is TGTGCCAGCAGTCATCAGGGGGCCGAAACAGATACGCAGTATTTT.

This chain joins TRBV7-2 and TRBJ1-1; D is unresolved. The CDR3 consists of 15 residues. Trimming cost V 4 bases and J 1 base, with 13 bases left between them. Germline V gives CDR1 SGHTA, CDR2 FQGNSA. The CDR3 DNA sequence: TGTGCCAGCAGCTCGACACCGGGATCGAACACTGAAGCTTTCTTT. Its translation: CASSSTPGSNTEAFF.

The V and J genes are TRBV15 and TRBJ1-4; 10 bases are shared with TRBD1. The ends lost 5 bases at V and 5 bases at J; junction bases unmatched: 5. The CDR3 extends over 15 amino acids. Germline-derived CDR1 and CDR2 are LNHNV and YYDKDF (reference sequence). The CDR3 sequence is CATSARTGGNEKLFF. DNA of the CDR3: TGTGCCACCAGCGCCCGGACAGGGGGGAATGAAAAACTGTTTTTT.

The chain links TRBV28 to TRBJ2-7; D tentatively fits TRBD1 or TRBD2 (5 bases each). Trimming took 10 bases from V and 4 from J, leaving 20 bases between them. Germline values: CDR1 MDHEN, CDR2 SYDVKM. The CDR3 has 14 amino acids. This chain's CDR3 is CATSTSGEGYEQYF. CDR3 nucleotides: TGTGCCACTTCGACCTCGGGCGAGGGGTACGAGCAGTACTTC.

This chain connects TRBV30 to TRBJ2-7, with D perhaps matching TRBD1 (6 bases). With 6 bases removed from V and 2 bases from J, the gap between germline ends came to 14 bases. This CDR3 has 13 residues. Looked up from germline, CDR1 is GTSNPN and CDR2 is SVGIG (reference sequence). The CDR3 sequence: CACSISGAYEQYF. In nucleotides, the CDR3 is TGTGCCTGCAGTATCTCAGGGGCCTACGAGCAGTACTTC.

This clone was seen a single time. The rearrangement uses TRBV10-1 and TRBJ1-6, with D maybe TRBD1 (5 bases). The CDR3 loop spans 15 amino acids. Germline CDR1 reads WNHNN; CDR2 reads SYGVQD (reference sequence). Trimming shortened V by 2 bases and J by 7 bases, and 12 bases separated the two germline ends. This CDR3 is CASSEGTGINSPLHF. The CDR3 DNA reads TGCGCCAGCAGTGAGGGGACGGGGATCAATTCACCCCTCCACTTT.

V is TRBV28 and J is TRBJ1-1; the match to TRBD1 covers 7 bases. Trimming at V came to 6 bases and at J to 6 bases, leaving 10 bases not matched to a gene. The CDR3 contains 14 residues. Germline CDR1 reads MDHEN; CDR2 reads SYDVKM. CDR3 in DNA: TGTGCCAGCAGCCCAATAGACAGGGTCCCTGAAGCTTTCTTT. Translated: CASSPIDRVPEAFF.

V and J are TRBV2 and TRBJ2-5; D ambiguous. The V and J ends lost 4 bases and 5 bases respectively, with 8 bases between them. The CDR3 sequence is 12 residues long. Germline CDR1 SNHLY, CDR2 FYNNEI. The CDR3 DNA reads TGTGCCAGCAGTGTCCCAGTGGAGACCCAGTACTTC. Translating it yields CASSVPVETQYF. Together with reference TRBV2 and TRBJ2-5, the CDR3 gives the full variable domain: EPEVTQTPSHQVTQMGQEVILRCVPISNHLYFYWYRQILGQKVEFLVSFYNNEISEKSEIFDDQFSVERPDGSNFTLKIRSTKLEDSAMYFCASSVPVETQYFGPGTRLLVL.

The gene calls are TRBV6-6 and TRBJ2-1; tentative D call: TRBD1 (6 bases). CDR1 MNHNY and CDR2 SVGAGI come from the germline V gene (reference sequence). The CDR3 sequence is 15 residues long. Trimming stripped 5 bases from V and 6 bases from J, with 17 bases between. The CDR3 sequence is CASSTDRRSGNEQFF. The CDR3, as DNA: TGTGCCAGCAGTACCGACAGGAGGAGCGGCAATGAGCAGTTCTTC.

On this clone itself: This CDR3 is also generated by other DNA sequences in the sample. The rearrangement joins TRBV27 to TRBJ2-5; possible D gene TRBD1, 5 bases. The CDR3 consists of 13 residues. V lost 3 bases, J lost 0 bases, and 5 bases lay in between. Germline loops: CDR1 MNHEY, CDR2 SMNVEV (reference sequence). In DNA, the CDR3 is TGTGCCAGCAGTTTCAGGGACCAAGAGACCCAGTACTTC. Translated: CASSFRDQETQYF.

The J gene is TRBJ2-3, the V gene TRBV6-1, with D possibly TRBD1 on 6 matching bases. This CDR3 comprises 15 residues. V lost 4 bases, J lost 4 bases, and 15 bases lay in between. CDR1 and CDR2 from the germline V gene are MNHNS and SASEGT. This CDR3 reads CASSVDSARADTQYF. The CDR3 nucleotides read TGTGCCAGCAGTGTGGACAGTGCCAGGGCAGATACGCAGTATTTT.

The chain carries TRBV6-5 and TRBJ2-7; 12 positions agree with TRBD2. The CDR3 loop spans 13 amino acids. J gave up 6 bases and V 7 bases, and 4 bases lay outside the gene matches. CDR1 and CDR2 from the germline V gene are MNHEY and SVGAGI. In DNA form, the CDR3 reads TGTGCCAGCACTCTAGCGGGAGGGGGCGAGCAGTACTTC. Translation: CASTLAGGGEQYF.

This clone was seen just once. V and J are TRBV5-4 and TRBJ1-2; D is ambiguous. The CDR3 runs 14 residues. The germline V gene has CDR1 SGHNT and CDR2 YYREEE (reference sequence). The V and J ends lost 2 bases and 2 bases respectively, with 10 bases between them. The CDR3 loop reads CASSFGSRNYGYTF. The CDR3 DNA follows: TGTGCCAGCAGCTTTGGCTCTCGGAACTATGGCTACACCTTC.

The chain has TRBV15 and TRBJ1-1; D is possibly TRBD1 (6 bases). CDR3 length: 16 amino acids. Germline lookup yields CDR1 LNHNV and CDR2 YYDKDF (reference sequence). The V and J ends lost 5 bases and 4 bases respectively, with 20 bases between them. The CDR3 sequence: CATSGSTGMGGTEAFF. CDR3 DNA sequence: TGTGCCACCAGCGGCTCTACAGGGATGGGGGGCACTGAAGCTTTCTTT.

On this clone: Other DNA sequences from this sample encode an identical CDR3 as well. The gene calls are TRBV5-1 and TRBJ1-6; 8 bases are shared with TRBD1. Germline loops: CDR1 SGHRS, CDR2 YFSETQ. This CDR3 has 15 amino acids. Trimming took 2 bases from V and 5 from J; bases not matched to a gene: 3. Here the CDR3 reads CASSFGQGDNSPLHF. For the CDR3, the DNA is TGCGCCAGCAGCTTCGGACAGGGAGATAATTCACCCCTCCACTTT.

The chain couples TRBV6-1 to TRBJ2-7; tentative D call: TRBD2 (5 bases). V lost 1 base to trimming and J lost 12 bases, with 16 bases between them. The CDR3 covers 13 residues. Germline V gene lookup returns CDR1 MNHNS and CDR2 SASEGT. The CDR3 loop is CASSEGAGGVAYF. The CDR3 nucleotides read TGTGCCAGCAGTGAAGGGGCTGGAGGAGTAGCGTACTTC.

This chain joins TRBV27 and TRBJ1-5; no firm D call. V lost 1 base and J 3 bases, leaving 13 bases between the germline ends. CDR1 and CDR2 (germline): MNHEY, SMNVEV (reference sequence). CDR3 length: 16 amino acids. The CDR3 loop is CASSLFRVTLNQPQHF. The DNA of the CDR3 is TGTGCCAGCAGTTTATTCCGGGTCACACTCAATCAGCCCCAGCATTTT.

The chain uses TRBV2 and TRBJ1-4; D unclear. Germline-derived CDR1 and CDR2 are SNHLY and FYNNEI. V lost 8 bases and J lost 0, with 10 bases in between. The CDR3 runs 14 residues. The CDR3: CASGEGATNEKLFF. Here the CDR3 DNA reads TGTGCCAGCGGGGAAGGTGCAACTAATGAAAAACTGTTTTTT.

This clone has only one observation. V gene TRBV6-5 combines with J gene TRBJ2-3; tentative D call: TRBD1 (6 bases). The CDR3 consists of 13 residues. Trimming pared 2 bases from V and 9 bases from J, leaving 12 bases between. Germline loops: CDR1 MNHEY, CDR2 SVGAGI. The CDR3: CASSYLGAGTQYF. CDR3 DNA: TGTGCCAGCAGTTACCTGGGGGCCGGCACGCAGTATTTT.

Of note for this clone: Additional DNA sequences in this sample encode the identical CDR3. This chain joins TRBV18 and TRBJ1-6; D is unclear. Trimming cost V 3 bases and J 7 bases, with 7 bases left between them. Germline V gene lookup returns CDR1 KGHSH and CDR2 LQKENI. The CDR3 has 13 residues. DNA for the CDR3: TGTGCCAGCTCACCGGGAACGAATTCACCCCTCCACTTT. This encodes CASSPGTNSPLHF.

This rearrangement joins TRBV6-5 to TRBJ1-2; perhaps TRBD1 as D (6 bases). The ends were cut back, 5 bases at V and 6 bases at J, with 10 bases in the middle. Germline V gives CDR1 MNHEY, CDR2 SVGAGI. This CDR3 region has 12 residues. The chain's CDR3 is CASSRGDNGYTF. Here the CDR3 DNA reads TGTGCCAGCAGTAGGGGGGACAATGGCTACACCTTC.

The genes are TRBV6-4 and TRBJ2-3; unclear D gene. CDR1 MRHNA and CDR2 SNTAGT come from the germline V gene. Trimming left V 0 bases short and J 2 bases short, with 15 bases between. The CDR3 sequence is 17 residues long. The CDR3 protein is CASSDSRRAPPTDTQYF. CDR3 nucleotide sequence: TGTGCCAGCAGTGACTCCCGTCGGGCGCCACCCACAGATACGCAGTATTTT.

The rearrangement links TRBV7-2 to TRBJ2-3, with 11 bases identical to TRBD2. The ends lost 2 bases at V and 4 bases at J; junction bases unmatched: 8. This CDR3 is built from 17 residues. CDR1 and CDR2 from the germline V gene are SGHTA and FQGNSA. The CDR3 loop is CASSLFPLAGAADTQYF. DNA for the CDR3: TGTGCCAGCAGCTTATTTCCACTAGCGGGAGCCGCAGATACGCAGTATTTT.

The V and J genes are TRBV7-2 and TRBJ1-1; TRBD1 is a possible D gene (6 bases). V was pared by 2 bases and J by 1 base, with 20 bases between. This CDR3 has 18 residues. CDR1 and CDR2 (germline): SGHTA, FQGNSA. The CDR3 DNA reads as TGTGCCAGCAGCTTATGGGGGATCGGACAGCTCCCGAACACTGAAGCTTTCTTT. As protein: CASSLWGIGQLPNTEAFF.

Comments on this clone: Other DNA sequences in this sample translate to the same CDR3. The chain couples TRBV25-1 to TRBJ1-4, with D perhaps matching TRBD1 (5 bases). Germline V gives CDR1 MGHDK, CDR2 SYGVNS. The CDR3 is made up of 15 amino acids. Trimming pared 6 bases from V and 5 bases from J, leaving 16 bases between. CDR3 sequence reads: CASSDPGTANEKLFF. CDR3 coding DNA: TGTGCCAGCAGCGACCCCGGGACGGCGAATGAAAAACTGTTTTTT.

This chain connects TRBV30 to TRBJ2-1; 13 bases are shared with TRBD2. J gave up 2 bases and V 8 bases, and 12 bases lay outside the gene matches. Germline loops: CDR1 GTSNPN, CDR2 SVGIG (reference sequence). The CDR3 has 17 residues. CDR3: CALRGLAGVGPYNEQFF. DNA for the CDR3: TGTGCCCTACGCGGACTAGCGGGAGTCGGCCCCTACAATGAGCAGTTCTTC.

The chain combines TRBV21-1 with TRBJ1-5; the DNA was not compared with TRBD1, the D call given in the table. TRBV21-1 is given as a pseudogene. The CDR3 runs to 18 residues. The CDR3 sequence: CASSKAQGRPVGNQPQHF. The CDR3 DNA is TGTGCCAGCAGCAAAGCTCAAGGCAGGCCAGTGGGCAATCAGCCCCAGCATTTT.

The chain links TRBV9 to TRBJ2-1, with 7 bases aligning to TRBD1. Losses at the gene ends were 0 bases for V and 7 bases for J; bases not matched to a gene: 4. CDR1 SGDLS and CDR2 YYNGEE come from the germline V gene. The CDR3 spans 14 residues. The CDR3 nucleotides are TGTGCCAGCAGCGTAGCTAGACAGGGTAATGAGCAGTTCTTC. Translated, it gives CASSVARQGNEQFF.

The chain is built from TRBV2 and TRBJ1-6; D perhaps matches TRBD1 (6 bases). The germline V gene has CDR1 SNHLY and CDR2 FYNNEI. V was trimmed by 6 bases and J by 4 bases, leaving 10 bases between them. The length of the CDR3 is 14 residues. The CDR3 reads CASRDSNYNSPLHF. The CDR3 region has the DNA TGTGCCAGCAGGGACAGCAATTATAATTCACCCCTCCACTTT.

CDR3 region: CASSPAILDSRETQYF. The CDR3 coding sequence is TGCGCCAGCAGCCCCGCAATCTTAGACTCGAGGGAGACCCAGTACTTC. V and J are TRBV5-1 and TRBJ2-5; no definite D call. This CDR3 comprises 16 residues. Germline loops: CDR1 SGHRS, CDR2 YFSETQ. The germline V and J ends were trimmed by 4 bases and 5 bases, with 21 bases remaining between them. The complete variable domain, with remaining parts taken from reference TRBV5-1 and TRBJ2-5, reads KAGVTQTPRYLIKTRGQQVTLSCSPISGHRSVSWYQQTPGQGLQFLFEYFSETQRNKGNFPGRFSGRQFSNSRSEMNVSTLELGDSALYLCASSPAILDSRETQYFGPGTRLLVL.